A single count supports the clone carrying this T cell receptor beta chain. Its antigen is unknown. This entry is derived from a study of shared clonotypes between healthy human individuals. On the study more broadly: Donor ages ranged 18 to 49 years: two women, a few men.

Study outcomes and limitations: Clonotypes which were not shared had lower generation probabilities than clonotypes that all four donors shared.

Here immunoSEQ multiplex PCR was the method, and the copy in TCRdb shows in-frame clones only, minus some. The sample has about 1.1 million clones, around three quarters seen once. It was into CD45RA+ naive and CD45RA-negative memory subsets that the CD4+ cells were split. This CDR3 region has 13 residues. V shed 2 bases and J shed 5 bases, with 7 bases lying between them. The germline V gene has CDR1 SGHTA and CDR2 FQGTGA. This receptor was identified in a man between 18 and 35 years old in good health. Some clones in this sample may be carry-over from other donors' samples. V is TRBV7-3 and J is TRBJ1-5; TRBD1 is a possible D gene (5 bases). Specimen: memory CD4+ T cells from PBMCs. The subset: CD45RA-negative fraction. The CDR3 protein is CASSLLGDQPQHF. The DNA for the CDR3 is TGTGCCAGCAGCTTATTGGGGGATCAGCCCCAGCATTTT.